This TCR beta chain derives from a study of blood T cell repertoires in COVID-19. Study as a whole: The United States, Italy and Spain were the sources of the acute and convalescent COVID-19 samples. The analysed material was cDNA or gDNA that came from T cells, B-cell-depleted T cells, or PBMCs.

The CDR3 is 12 residues long. In germline, CDR1 is LNHDA, CDR2 SQIVND (reference sequence). The V end lost 7 bases, the J end lost 5 bases, and 9 bases lay between the germline ends. Clones were read by immunoSEQ multiplex PCR, and TCRdb kept only the in-frame ones, dropping some. The sample gives fewer than 50,000 clones, roughly nine tenths of which show up once; approximately 5% is in the top ten. The Seattle site enrolled patients during active infection and followed them longitudinally. The sample taken for sequencing was peripheral blood. This sequence originates from a man in his 60s with COVID-19, enrolled during active disease. The V gene is TRBV19, the J gene TRBJ1-5, with D possibly being TRBD1 (5 bases). CDR3 in DNA: TGTGCCAGTACCAGGGCCCATCAGCCCCAGCATTTT. Translating gives CASTRAHQPQHF. The variable domain in full, completed from reference TRBV19 and TRBJ1-5, reads DGGITQSPKYLFRKEGQNVTLSCEQNLNHDAMYWYRQDPGQGLRLIYYSQIVNDFQKGDIAEGYSVSREKKESFPLTVTSAQKNPTAFYLCASTRAHQPQHFGDGTRLSIL.